This T cell receptor (beta chain) was recorded in a study of T cells expressing NK-cell markers (dated by TCRdb to 2020 to 2022). Regarding the study in general: Seven or eight donors provided sorted CD3+CD56+NKG2C+, CD3+CD56+NKG2C- and CD3+CD56-NKG2C+ T-cell subsets, whose TCR beta-chain repertoires were profiled. Sequencing of the libraries produced 2 x 150 bp reads on Illumina HiSeq 2000/2500, MiSeq or NextSeq. Seven of the eight sequenced donors were HCMV-seropositive and one was HCMV-seronegative. The study sequenced eight donors, all healthy volunteers chosen at random: three men and five women. Results and caveats for the whole study, not just this receptor: It remained unclear whether the expanded NKG2C-expressing T cell clones were specific for HCMV antigens. Those dominant clonotypes were again the most abundant among CD3+CD56-NKG2C+ cells in a handful of donors, at roughly 25-60.1%. In more than five donors, the dominant CD3+CD56+NKG2C+ clonotypes ranked among the top 10 CD8+ clonotypes, making up roughly 1.0-8% of CD8+ T cells.

A commercial ELISA kit detecting HCMV-specific IgG in serum was used to determine HCMV serostatus. Peripheral blood mononuclear cells were isolated from blood by Ficoll density gradient centrifugation. TCRdb names Illumina HiSeq 2000 as the instrument used. TCR beta cDNA libraries were prepared using 5'RACE template switching, which introduced a universal primer site and unique molecular identifiers. Priming for cDNA synthesis came from the TCR beta constant segment, and two successive PCR amplification steps followed. For the original study's pipeline: Reads were demultiplexed and grouped by UMI with MIGEC, and clonotypes were assembled and quantified with MiTCR. To remove erroneous sequences, TCR cDNA sequences were retained only when supported by two or more reads. The tcR package was used for downstream repertoire analysis, with clonotypes matched between fractions based on CDR3 nucleotide sequence plus V segment. Antigen specificity was annotated against VDJdb with VDJmatch, allowing one amino acid substitution in CDR3. After the reads were reprocessed by TCRdb, one entry was made per CDR3 protein sequence, with no DNA. TCRdb assigned the V and J calls; the authors' analysis was not used. The sample has 200,000 to 300,000 distinct CDR3 sequences on record. 0.39% of the sample rests with the top ten.

As for this clonotype: The target of this receptor is not known.

Input material: blood T cells: a sorted CD56 or NKG2C T cell subset, CD4+ or CD8+ T cells, or bulk PBMC T cells (not recorded which). This TCR derives from a man aged 18-30 years in good health. Donor details come from another sample of the same person, matched by shared clones.

The CDR3 protein is CSVGQIKNTEAFF. The chain uses TRBV29-1 and TRBJ1-1. From its cysteine to its phenylalanine, the CDR3 spans 13 amino acids. Only the protein is on record. CDR1 and CDR2 are drawn from the germline V gene: SQVTM, ANQGSEA.